Below are 12 T cell receptor beta chains sequenced from a single sample in a study of shared clonotypes between healthy human individuals (TCRdb year 2020). The protocol used for the library was the immunoSEQ multiplex PCR assay. As stored in TCRdb, this immuneACCESS dataset retains in-frame rearrangements with V and J assigned. A fraction of the clones does not appear; measured against another copy, unresolved V genes explain less than half of the discrepancy, and the remainder lacks a known reason. Here the sample has approximately 530,000 clones; around 95% occur a single time. Together, the top ten hold about 0.064% of the sample. The sequenced material came from naive CD4+ T cells sorted from blood. The sample's cell subset or site label, decoded: CD45RA+ positively selected. Receptors originate from a woman under 40 in good health.

The chain links TRBV5-5 to TRBJ2-5; D is possibly TRBD2 (5 bases). From germline, CDR1 is SGHKS and CDR2 YYEKEE (reference sequence). The CDR3 covers 16 residues. Trimming pared 0 bases from V and 0 bases from J, leaving 12 bases between. In DNA, the CDR3 is TGTGCCAGCAGCTTGGCCGCTTGGAGGTACCAAGAGACCCAGTACTTC. Translated, it gives CASSLAAWRYQETQYF.

This chain uses TRBV23-1 with TRBJ2-5; the D is unclear. The J call is in doubt because the DNA end fits TRBJ2-7 better. Being an ORF, TRBV23-1 has a function that is uncertain. CDR3 length equals 14 residues. CDR3 coding DNA: TGCGCCAGCAGTCAATCTAGCACCTGTTACGAGCAGTACTTC. Translation: CASSQSSTCYEQYF.

The V call is TRBV2, the J call TRBJ2-7; the D is unclear. V was trimmed by 4 bases and J by 2 bases, leaving 9 bases between them. Per germline, CDR1 SNHLY and CDR2 FYNNEI. The CDR3 has 13 residues. In nucleotides, the CDR3 is TGTGCCAGCAGTGGGAGTTTGACCTACGAGCAGTACTTC. Its translation: CASSGSLTYEQYF. Supplemented by reference TRBV2 and TRBJ2-7, the full variable domain reads EPEVTQTPSHQVTQMGQEVILRCVPISNHLYFYWYRQILGQKVEFLVSFYNNEISEKSEIFDDQFSVERPDGSNFTLKIRSTKLEDSAMYFCASSGSLTYEQYFGPGTRLTVT.

This clone has more than one count but fewer than ten. This sequence joins TRBV2 and TRBJ1-2; D gene ambiguous. CDR3 length equals 12 residues. The germline CDR1 and CDR2 sequences are SNHLY and FYNNEI. The ends were cut back, 9 bases at V and 3 bases at J, with 11 bases in the middle. CDR3 in DNA: TGTGCCAGGAGGAGGCGCGACTATGGCTACACCTTC. It is translated as CARRRRDYGYTF.

The J gene is TRBJ1-6, the V gene TRBV28; 10 bases fit TRBD1. The CDR3 sequence is 14 residues long. Germline values: CDR1 MDHEN, CDR2 SYDVKM. Unmatched junction bases numbered 11, after V lost 11 bases and J lost 10 bases. The CDR3 DNA reads as TGTGCCTGCATGGAGGGGACAGGGGTCTCACCCCTCCACTTT. It encodes CACMEGTGVSPLHF.

The rearrangement uses TRBV19 and TRBJ1-5; D remains ambiguous. Germline CDR1 and CDR2: LNHDA and SQIVND (reference sequence). The CDR3 covers 15 residues. V was pared by 5 bases and J by 0 bases, with 11 bases between. This chain's CDR3 is CASSVGEYSNQPQHF. CDR3 nucleotide sequence: TGTGCCAGTAGTGTAGGCGAGTATAGCAATCAGCCCCAGCATTTT.

The CDR3 DNA reads TGTGCCAGCAGTTATTACCTGAACACTGAAGCTTTCTTT. It codes for CASSYYLNTEAFF. The genes are TRBV6-6 and TRBJ1-1; D is ambiguous. The germline gives CDR1 MNHNY, CDR2 SVGAGI (reference sequence). This CDR3 spans 13 amino acids. Deletions cut 3 bases from V and 0 bases from J, with 5 bases between.

The chain joins TRBV13 to TRBJ1-1; D is unresolved. Germline CDR1 and CDR2: PRHDT and FYEKMQ (reference sequence). V was shortened by 2 bases and J by 0 bases, with 7 bases between the two germline ends. The CDR3 totals 14 residues. The CDR3 is CASSLSLLNTEAFF. The CDR3 DNA sequence: TGTGCCAGCAGCTTAAGTCTATTGAACACTGAAGCTTTCTTT.

J is TRBJ2-1 and V is TRBV28, with TRBD2 identical over 12 bases. The germline V gene has CDR1 MDHEN and CDR2 SYDVKM. There are 14 residues in the CDR3. Losses at the gene ends were 10 bases for V and 7 bases for J; bases not matched to a gene: 8. Here the CDR3 DNA reads TGTGCCACCGTAAGACTAGCGGGGGAGAATGAGCAGTTCTTC. Protein: CATVRLAGENEQFF.

This chain uses TRBV5-4 with TRBJ2-3; 7 nucleotides match TRBD1. Looked up from germline, CDR1 is SGHNT and CDR2 is YYREEE (reference sequence). V lost 4 bases, J lost 2 bases, and 4 bases stayed unmatched. The CDR3 extends over 14 amino acids. CDR3 region: CASSHRGYTDTQYF. The CDR3 DNA reads TGTGCCAGCAGCCACAGGGGCTACACAGATACGCAGTATTTT.

This chain links TRBV19 with TRBJ2-7, with TRBD1 identical over 7 bases. Germline V gene data show CDR1 as LNHDA and CDR2 as SQIVND (reference sequence). The trim removed 3 bases at V and 7 bases at J, leaving 9 bases unmatched. This CDR3 is 14 amino acids long. CDR3 protein: CASSITTGAREQYF. In DNA, the CDR3 is TGTGCCAGTAGTATTACAACAGGGGCGCGGGAGCAGTACTTC. Variable domain in full (rest from reference TRBV19 and TRBJ2-7): DGGITQSPKYLFRKEGQNVTLSCEQNLNHDAMYWYRQDPGQGLRLIYYSQIVNDFQKGDIAEGYSVSREKKESFPLTVTSAQKNPTAFYLCASSITTGAREQYFGPGTRLTVT.

V gene TRBV5-4 combines with J gene TRBJ1-6; possible D gene TRBD1, 6 bases. CDR3 length: 13 residues. V dropped 1 base and J dropped 11 bases, with 10 bases sitting between them. Germline V gives CDR1 SGHNT, CDR2 YYREEE (reference sequence). The DNA of the CDR3 is TGTGCCAGCAGCTTGATAGGGGGGACACCCCTCCACTTT. Translating it yields CASSLIGGTPLHF.